These 23 T cell receptor beta chains originate from one sample sequenced in a study of T cell responses to AZD1222 COVID-19 vaccine. Assay used: immunoSEQ multiplex PCR; TCRdb lists only in-frame clones, some missing. The sample records 90,000 to 150,000 clones, about 85% being singletons. The sample consisted of peripheral blood, taken 28 days after the second AZD1222 dose. The receptor set was obtained from an adult who received the AZD1222 COVID-19 vaccine.

The V call is TRBV27, the J call TRBJ1-2; possible D gene TRBD1, 6 bases. V was trimmed by 5 bases and J by 8 bases, leaving 12 bases between them. This CDR3 region has 12 residues. Germline CDR1 reads MNHEY; CDR2 reads SMNVEV (reference sequence). The CDR3 DNA is TGTGCCAGCAGTATCAGGGGACAAGGCTACACCTTC. Translation: CASSIRGQGYTF.

The gene calls are TRBV5-1 and TRBJ2-7; D gene unclear. The CDR3 loop spans 13 amino acids. Trimming left V 6 bases short and J 0 bases short, with 10 bases between. In germline, CDR1 is SGHRS, CDR2 YFSETQ. The CDR3 coding sequence is TGCGCCAGCAAGGGTGGCAGCTCCTACGAGCAGTACTTC. Translating gives CASKGGSSYEQYF.

The CDR3 region is CASSVEGRLNTEAFF. The CDR3 bases are TGTGCCAGCAGCGTAGAAGGTCGTTTGAACACTGAAGCTTTCTTT. V gene TRBV9 combines with J gene TRBJ1-1; D call uncertain. The CDR3 runs to 15 residues. Germline-derived CDR1 and CDR2 are SGDLS and YYNGEE. Deletions cut 0 bases from V and 0 bases from J, with 9 bases between. Combining the CDR3 with reference TRBV9 and TRBJ1-1 gives the whole variable domain DSGVTQTPKHLITATGQRVTLRCSPRSGDLSVYWYQQSLDQGLQFLIQYYNGEERAKGNILERFSAQQFPDLHSELNLSSLELGDSALYFCASSVEGRLNTEAFFGQGTRLTVV.

J is TRBJ1-1 and V is TRBV5-5; TRBD1 aligns across 11 bases. Germline CDR1 SGHKS, CDR2 YYEKEE (reference sequence). The CDR3 has 18 residues. Germline trimming cut 4 bases from V and 0 bases from J; bases unmatched to any gene: 11. In DNA, the CDR3 is TGTGCCAGCAGCCTGGACAGGGGGCTTATCGGGATGAACACTGAAGCTTTCTTT. It is translated as CASSLDRGLIGMNTEAFF.

The chain employs TRBV12-3 or TRBV12-4 and TRBJ1-1; D possibly corresponds to TRBD1 (6 bases). V lost 3 bases and J lost 4, with 9 bases in between. The CDR3 has 13 residues. CDR3 protein: CASSFTGTTEAFF. For the CDR3, the DNA is TGTGCCAGCAGTTTCACAGGGACCACTGAAGCTTTCTTT.

This clone was detected a few times. CDR3 in DNA: TGTGCCAGCAGCCAAGGAGCGCTGAGGACAAGGCTTAGCTATGGCTACACCTTC. It translates to CASSQGALRTRLSYGYTF. The rearrangement joins TRBV3-1 (or the pseudogene TRBV3-2) to TRBJ1-2, with a tentative D call TRBD1 (5 bases). The CDR3 sequence is 18 residues long. Germline values: CDR1 LGHDT, CDR2 YNNKEL (reference sequence). Trimming stripped 1 base from V and 4 bases from J, with 22 bases between.

The CDR3 DNA sequence: TGTGCCAGCAGTTACTCGATAACAATCGGTGAAGCTTTCTTT. It is translated as CASSYSITIGEAFF. This chain links TRBV6-5 with TRBJ1-1; D call uncertain. V shed 0 bases and J shed 7 bases, with 12 bases lying between them. CDR3 length: 14 amino acids. Per germline, CDR1 MNHEY and CDR2 SVGAGI.

This clone was detected a few times. The rearrangement uses TRBV10-3 and TRBJ1-4; weak D call: TRBD1 (5 bases). Germline CDR1 is ENHRY and CDR2 is SYGVKD. The CDR3 spans 13 residues. Trimming left V 6 bases short and J 5 bases short, with 10 bases between. The CDR3 sequence: CAIRDRQNEKLFF. The CDR3 coding sequence is TGTGCCATCAGAGACAGACAGAATGAAAAACTGTTTTTT.

The CDR3 region is CASSLGSGSPLHF. Here the CDR3 DNA reads TGTGCCAGCTCATTGGGTTCAGGGTCACCCCTCCACTTT. The chain employs TRBV18 and TRBJ1-6; a possible D gene is TRBD1 (5 bases). This CDR3 is built from 13 residues. V was pared by 5 bases and J by 10 bases, with 12 bases between. Germline V gene sequence: CDR1 KGHSH, CDR2 LQKENI.

The chain combines TRBV18 with TRBJ1-5; D is undetermined. Germline V gene data show CDR1 as KGHSH and CDR2 as LQKENI. V was trimmed by 1 base and J by 0 bases, leaving 16 bases between them. The CDR3 runs 18 residues. CDR3 nucleotide sequence: TGTGCCAGCTCACCACTATCTCCCCACACTTCTAGCAATCAGCCCCAGCATTTT. Its protein product is CASSPLSPHTSSNQPQHF.

The chain employs TRBV3-1 (or the pseudogene TRBV3-2) and TRBJ1-2, with 8 bases identical to TRBD1. CDR3 length: 14 residues. Unmatched junction bases numbered 5, after V lost 2 bases and J lost 6 bases. Germline V lookup: CDR1 LGHDT, CDR2 YNNKEL (reference sequence). CDR3 amino acids: CASSQTDRENGYTF. CDR3 bases: TGTGCCAGCAGCCAAACGGACAGGGAGAATGGCTACACCTTC.

The rearrangement joins TRBV28 to TRBJ1-4; 10 nucleotides line up with TRBD1. Germline CDR1 reads MDHEN; CDR2 reads SYDVKM. V shed 3 bases, J shed 0 bases, and the junction held 4 bases outside the gene matches. This CDR3 has 17 amino acids. CDR3 loop: CASSLYGTGATNEKLFF. Written as DNA, the CDR3 is TGTGCCAGCAGTTTGTATGGGACAGGGGCAACTAATGAAAAACTGTTTTTT. The variable domain in full, with the rest retrieved from reference TRBV28 and TRBJ1-4, is DVKVTQSSRYLVKRTGEKVFLECVQDMDHENMFWYRQDPGLGLRLIYFSYDVKMKEKGDIPEGYSVSREKKERFSLILESASTNQTSMYLCASSLYGTGATNEKLFFGSGTQLSVL.

The chain recombines TRBV12-3 or TRBV12-4 with TRBJ2-1; D perhaps matches TRBD2 (6 bases). The CDR3 length is 13 residues. Trimming removed 7 bases from V and 9 bases from J, with 16 bases in between. This CDR3 is CASILGGLGEQFF. The CDR3 DNA follows: TGTGCCAGCATCCTTGGGGGGTTGGGTGAGCAGTTCTTC.

The V gene is TRBV10-3, the J gene TRBJ1-5; 8 bases are shared with TRBD1. The germline V gene has CDR1 ENHRY and CDR2 SYGVKD. V lost 4 bases and J lost 7; bases outside the gene matches: 9. The CDR3 extends over 15 amino acids. The CDR3 protein is CAISVSGQGGQPQHF. DNA for the CDR3: TGTGCCATCAGTGTAAGTGGACAGGGTGGCCAGCCCCAGCATTTT.

The V gene is TRBV7-9, the J gene TRBJ2-3; 9 bases fit TRBD2. J gave up 2 bases and V 5 bases, and 5 bases lay outside the gene matches. The CDR3 sequence is 15 residues long. Germline V lookup: CDR1 SEHNR, CDR2 FQNEAQ (reference sequence). The DNA for the CDR3 is TGTGCCAGCAGCCAAAGCGGGGGGAACACAGATACGCAGTATTTT. Translated, it gives CASSQSGGNTDTQYF.

The chain couples TRBV11-2 to TRBJ2-1; tentatively, D is TRBD2 (7 bases). The CDR3 totals 11 residues. V shed 5 bases and J shed 15 bases, with 14 bases lying between them. Germline V lookup: CDR1 SGHAT, CDR2 FQNNGV. The CDR3 DNA is TGTGCCAGCAGCAAGGGGGGGCGACGGTTCTTC. Translated: CASSKGGRRFF.

V is TRBV2 and J is TRBJ2-2; perhaps TRBD2 as D (5 bases). Trimming removed 7 bases at V and 6 bases at J, with 24 bases between. CDR1 is SNHLY and CDR2 is FYNNEI in the germline V gene. The CDR3 sequence is 17 residues long. CDR3 sequence reads: CASTSQPVLREAGELFF. The CDR3 DNA sequence: TGTGCCAGCACCTCGCAGCCCGTTCTGAGGGAAGCCGGGGAGCTGTTTTTT.

The chain has TRBV4-3 and TRBJ1-2, with D unclear. Germline V gene lookup returns CDR1 LGHNA and CDR2 YSLEER. V was cut by 0 bases and J by 6 bases, with 11 bases left in between. The CDR3 has 14 amino acids. Here the CDR3 DNA reads TGCGCCAGCAGCCAAGAACGTGGAGACCATGGCTACACCTTC. This gives the protein CASSQERGDHGYTF.

The gene calls are TRBV4-3 and TRBJ1-2, with a tentative D call TRBD1 (5 bases). Trimming shortened V by 0 bases and J by 2 bases, and 10 bases separated the two germline ends. Per the germline V gene, CDR1 is LGHNA and CDR2 is YSLEER. This CDR3 has 15 amino acids. DNA for the CDR3: TGCGCCAGCAGCCAAGATGCGTCAGGGAACTATGGCTACACCTTC. Its protein is CASSQDASGNYGYTF.

V is TRBV14 and J is TRBJ1-4; D might be TRBD1 (5 bases). V was trimmed by 4 bases and J by 4 bases, leaving 13 bases between them. Germline CDR1 reads SGHDN; CDR2 reads FVKESK. The CDR3 has 15 residues. CDR3 DNA sequence: TGTGCCAGCAGCCCTGGGACGGAGCGTAATGAAAAACTGTTTTTT. Amino acids: CASSPGTERNEKLFF.

The chain is built from TRBV24-1 and TRBJ1-5, with a possible D match to TRBD1 (5 bases). V was cut by 7 bases and J by 1 base, with 7 bases left in between. Germline-derived CDR1 and CDR2 are KGHDR and SFDVKD. The CDR3 contains 13 residues. CDR3 in amino acids: CATSRDSNQPQHF. CDR3 sequence (DNA): TGTGCCACCAGCCGGGACAGCAATCAGCCCCAGCATTTT.

The V gene is TRBV7-2, the J gene TRBJ2-6, with no clear D. Germline values: CDR1 SGHTA, CDR2 FQGNSA. Trimming took off 5 bases at V and 0 bases at J, with 11 bases between the two ends. The CDR3 sequence is 16 residues long. CDR3 nucleotides: TGTGCCAGCAGCCCACGGTCGGGCTCTGGGGCCAACGTCCTGACTTTC. The encoded protein is CASSPRSGSGANVLTF.

The chain couples TRBV7-9 to TRBJ1-1; D remains ambiguous. Trimming cost V 5 bases and J 7 bases, with 11 bases left between them. This CDR3 region has 12 residues. Germline-derived CDR1 and CDR2 are SEHNR and FQNEAQ (reference sequence). CDR3 in amino acids: CASSPEVGEAFF. CDR3 bases: TGTGCCAGCAGCCCAGAGGTGGGTGAAGCTTTCTTT.